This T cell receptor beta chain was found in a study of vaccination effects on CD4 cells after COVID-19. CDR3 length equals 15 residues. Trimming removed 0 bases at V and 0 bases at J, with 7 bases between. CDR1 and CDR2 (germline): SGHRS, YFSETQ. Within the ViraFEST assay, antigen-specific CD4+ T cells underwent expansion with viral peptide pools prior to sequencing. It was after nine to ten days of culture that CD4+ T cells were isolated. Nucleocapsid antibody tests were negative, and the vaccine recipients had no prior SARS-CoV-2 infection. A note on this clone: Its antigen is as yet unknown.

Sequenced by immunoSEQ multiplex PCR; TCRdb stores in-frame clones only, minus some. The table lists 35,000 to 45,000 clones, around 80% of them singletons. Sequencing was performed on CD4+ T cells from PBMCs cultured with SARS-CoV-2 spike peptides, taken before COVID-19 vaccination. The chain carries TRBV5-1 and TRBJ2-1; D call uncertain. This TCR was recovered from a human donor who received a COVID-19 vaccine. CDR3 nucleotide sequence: TGCGCCAGCAGCTTGGATACCAGCTCCTACAATGAGCAGTTCTTC. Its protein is CASSLDTSSYNEQFF.